This T cell receptor (beta chain) is from a study of shared clonotypes between healthy human individuals. Study as a whole: CD4 naive and memory got three plates each, CD8 naive two, CD8 memory one.

V shed 1 base, J shed 6 bases, and the junction held 0 bases outside the gene matches. The CDR3 is 13 amino acids. CDR1 is SGHTA, CDR2 FQGNSA, per germline. Whole-study results and caveats: Even with large depth, rarefaction showed that sorted-subset sequencing was incomplete.

TCRdb keeps only in-frame clones here, not all; method: immunoSEQ multiplex PCR. Of about 2,500,000 clones listed, about 92% are singletons. Comments on this clone: Its antigen is not identified. Other nucleotide sequences in the sample specify the same CDR3.

The source of this sequence is a man in his late teens or twenties in good health. This chain links TRBV7-2 with TRBJ2-1; 7 bases line up with TRBD2. The material sequenced was naive CD4+ T cells sorted from blood. Subset: CD45RA+ positively selected. The CDR3: CASSLGGGNEQFF. The CDR3 coding sequence is TGTGCCAGCAGCTTAGGCGGGGGCAATGAGCAGTTCTTC.